This T cell receptor beta chain was retrieved from a study of beta chain features in type 1 diabetes. Study conclusions and caveats: cDNA sequencing could over-represent cells with high TCR expression. Patients with Type 1 diabetes showed moderately but significantly shorter TCRB CDR3s in all four CD4+ subsets. At VDJ recombination sites, type 1 diabetes patients had fewer insertions and more deleted nucleotides.

Trimming stripped 7 bases from V and 2 bases from J, with 15 bases between. The CDR3 length is 15 residues. The germline gives CDR1 WSHSY, CDR2 SAAADI. Averaging around 120 mL, one heparinised blood draw was given by each donor. The authors sorted CD4+ naive, central memory, regulatory and stem cell-like memory cells via CD45RO/CCR7/CD25/CD127/CD95/CD27. The investigators reverse transcribed all of the isolated RNA, so they sequenced expressed TCRB transcripts. Produced via immunoSEQ multiplex PCR; TCRdb's table is partial and in-frame only. The table records about 370,000 clones, 9.6% of them present only once. As regards this clone: Its specificity is unknown.

The chain combines TRBV10-2 with TRBJ1-3; D possibly corresponds to TRBD1 (6 bases). Sequences were obtained from central memory CD4+ T cells from blood. The sequence derives from a man under 40 with type 1 diabetes. CDR3: CASKEPTGTGNTIYF. In nucleotides, the CDR3 is TGCGCCAGCAAGGAACCTACAGGGACTGGAAACACCATATATTTT.